The rows below give T cell receptor beta chains drawn from one sample of a study of technical replicates of blood from a handful of donors. Profiled with immunoSEQ multiplex PCR; TCRdb holds only in-frame clones, not every one. In the table there are 80,000 to 100,000 clones, just over 90% of which are singletons. The specimen was T cells isolated from PBMCs. These TCRs come from a human donor in good health. The CDR3 runs from the conserved cysteine through the conserved F or W. The order of the fields is J gene, V gene, CDR3 protein.

TRBJ1-5	TRBV6-1	CASSESSVSQPQHF
TRBJ1-2	TRBV5-5	CASSIGQYSYGYTF
TRBJ2-1	TRBV27	CASSFLAGGLNEQFF
TRBJ1-1	TRBV6-5	CASSYSDRGGTEAFF
TRBJ2-7	TRBV5-1	CASSLAIDSAPYEQYF
TRBJ2-3	TRBV9	CASSANLAGAGTDTQYF
TRBJ2-1	TRBV6-6	CASSYTDYNEQFF
TRBJ2-2	TRBV6-6	CASRLTSGNTGELFF
TRBJ1-5	TRBV5-1	CASSHGGLDDQPQHF
TRBJ1-1	TRBV9	CASSLSTGGEAFF
TRBJ2-7	TRBV4-2	CASSQDEGAEYEQYF
TRBJ2-4	TRBV7-9	CASASWRGGIWAKNIQYF
TRBJ2-1	TRBV7-6	CASSLSSGGSSYNEQFF
TRBJ2-5	TRBV5-1	CASSHNSGGAGETQYF
TRBJ2-4	TRBV14	CASSQVAGVSQYF
TRBJ2-7	TRBV2	CASSSAYEQYF
TRBJ2-3	TRBV7-6	CASSLARNFVAGGSTDTQYF
TRBJ2-1	TRBV7-3	CASSLMDPGLAGNEQFF
TRBJ2-2	TRBV10-3	CAIMSGQENTGELFF
TRBJ2-5	TRBV27	CASSLSPLLAGGAKETQYF
TRBJ1-5	TRBV4-1	CASSQADQPQHF
TRBJ1-1	TRBV19	CASSIGPGQGKTEAFF
TRBJ2-3	TRBV7-9	CASSRDPGQGEDTQYF
TRBJ1-3	TRBV28	CASSRTGGSGNTIYF
TRBJ2-7	TRBV7-6	CASSPRGTYEQYF
TRBJ2-7	TRBV12-5	CASGLGQVGTYEQYF
TRBJ2-1	TRBV5-8	CASSLYTSGRGQFF
TRBJ2-7	TRBV7-8	CASSATRERGGQYF
TRBJ2-7	TRBV6-5	CASSYSGGGKLYEQYF
TRBJ1-1	TRBV9	CASRALNTEAFF
TRBJ2-1	TRBV6-1	CASRGGPNEQFF
TRBJ2-3	TRBV5-1	CASSLAGRARTDTQYF
TRBJ2-7	TRBV4-2	CASSRIQSETYEQYF
TRBJ2-5	TRBV4-1	CASSLPQGTQYF